The 4 T cell receptor beta chains given below trace back to one sample, sequenced in a study of radiotherapy plus CTLA-4 blockade in lung cancer. TCRdb's table, derived via immunoSEQ multiplex PCR, lists solely in-frame clones and lacks some. The sample includes about 90,000 clones, roughly 70% of them seen just once. The starting material was peripheral blood, obtained from a patient treated with radiotherapy plus ipilimumab. The receptors shown here come from a human donor with non-small cell lung cancer that progressed on radiotherapy plus ipilimumab.

V is TRBV9 and J is TRBJ1-1, with TRBD1 as a possible D gene (6 bases). This CDR3 has 14 amino acids. The V end lost 0 bases, the J end lost 5 bases, and 11 bases lay between the germline ends. Germline-derived CDR1 and CDR2 are SGDLS and YYNGEE. DNA for the CDR3: TGTGCCAGCAGCGTAGATAGCAGGGGTACTGAAGCTTTCTTT. It codes for CASSVDSRGTEAFF.

This clone has only one observation. The J gene is TRBJ2-5, the V gene TRBV5-6; perhaps D is TRBD1 or TRBD2 (5 bases each). The CDR3 is 15 residues long. From germline, CDR1 is SGHDT and CDR2 YYEEEE. V was clipped by 4 bases and J by 1 base, with 14 bases between them. The chain's CDR3 is CASSLRTGGQETQYF. The CDR3 DNA reads TGTGCCAGCAGCCTCAGGACTGGGGGCCAAGAGACCCAGTACTTC.

J is TRBJ2-2 and V is TRBV6-9, with a tentative D call TRBD2 (5 bases). V lost 3 bases, J lost 1 base, and 9 bases lay in between. CDR3 length: 15 residues. Germline V gives CDR1 MNHGY, CDR2 SVAAGI. CDR3 DNA: TGTGCCAGCAGTTACGATGGAGGGAACACCGGGGAGCTGTTTTTT. Encoded protein: CASSYDGGNTGELFF.

The J gene is TRBJ1-2, the V gene TRBV5-1; 9 bases align to TRBD1. Germline CDR1 SGHRS, CDR2 YFSETQ. The V segment lost 3 bases and the J segment 5 bases; nucleotides outside the gene matches: 11. This CDR3 has 16 residues. DNA for the CDR3: TGCGCCAGCAGCTGGGTGGAAGGCGGACAGGGGTATGGCTACACCTTC. Translating gives CASSWVEGGQGYGYTF.